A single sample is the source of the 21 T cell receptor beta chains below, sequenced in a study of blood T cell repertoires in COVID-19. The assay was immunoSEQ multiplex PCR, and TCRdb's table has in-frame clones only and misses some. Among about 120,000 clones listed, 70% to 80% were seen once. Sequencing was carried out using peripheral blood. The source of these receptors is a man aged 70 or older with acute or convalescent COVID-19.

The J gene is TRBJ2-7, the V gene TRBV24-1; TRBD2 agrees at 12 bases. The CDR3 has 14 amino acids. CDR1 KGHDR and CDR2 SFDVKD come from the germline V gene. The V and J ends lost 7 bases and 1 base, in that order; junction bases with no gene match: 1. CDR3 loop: CATSTSGRSYEQYF. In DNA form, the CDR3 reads TGTGCCACCAGCACTAGCGGGAGGTCCTACGAGCAGTACTTC.

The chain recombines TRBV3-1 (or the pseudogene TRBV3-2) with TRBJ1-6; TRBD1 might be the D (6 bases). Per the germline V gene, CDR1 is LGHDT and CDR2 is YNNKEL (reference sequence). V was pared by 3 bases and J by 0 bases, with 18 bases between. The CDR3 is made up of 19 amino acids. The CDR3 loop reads CASSQGPGTPSSYNSPLHF. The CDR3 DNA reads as TGTGCCAGCAGCCAGGGTCCCGGGACACCTAGCTCCTATAATTCACCCCTCCACTTT.

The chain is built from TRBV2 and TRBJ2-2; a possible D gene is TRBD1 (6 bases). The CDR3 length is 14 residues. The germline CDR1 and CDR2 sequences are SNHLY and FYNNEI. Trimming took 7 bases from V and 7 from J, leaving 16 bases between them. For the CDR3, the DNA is TGTGCCAGCAACGGGCCAGGGGCTGGCGGGGAGCTGTTTTTT. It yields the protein CASNGPGAGGELFF.

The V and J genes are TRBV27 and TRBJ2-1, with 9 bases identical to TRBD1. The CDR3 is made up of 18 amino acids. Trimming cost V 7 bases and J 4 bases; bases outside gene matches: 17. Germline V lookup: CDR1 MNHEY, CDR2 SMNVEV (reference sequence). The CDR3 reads CASNSGQGPASAYNEQFF. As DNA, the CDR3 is TGTGCCAGCAACTCGGGACAGGGTCCGGCTAGCGCTTACAATGAGCAGTTCTTC.

CDR3 region: CASSSGQGYSYEQYF. CDR3 nucleotides: TGCGCCAGCAGCTCCGGACAGGGCTACTCCTACGAGCAGTACTTC. The rearrangement links TRBV5-1 to TRBJ2-7, with 8 bases fitting TRBD1. The germline CDR1 and CDR2 sequences are SGHRS and YFSETQ. V gave up 3 bases and J gave up 0 bases; unmatched junction bases: 5. This CDR3 comprises 15 residues.

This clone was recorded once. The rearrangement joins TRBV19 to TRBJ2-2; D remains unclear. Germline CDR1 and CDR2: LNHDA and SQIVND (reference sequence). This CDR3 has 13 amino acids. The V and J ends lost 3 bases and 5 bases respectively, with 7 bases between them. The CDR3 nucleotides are TGTGCCAGTAGTATTCGAGATACCGGGGAGCTGTTTTTT. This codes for CASSIRDTGELFF.

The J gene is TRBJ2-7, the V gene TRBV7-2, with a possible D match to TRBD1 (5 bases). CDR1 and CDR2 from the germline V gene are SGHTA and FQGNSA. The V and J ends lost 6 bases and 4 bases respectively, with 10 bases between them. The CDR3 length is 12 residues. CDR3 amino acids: CASSSTAYEQYF. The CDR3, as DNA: TGTGCCAGCAGTTCGACAGCTTACGAGCAGTACTTC.

The CDR3 DNA reads TGCGCCAGCAGTCAAGCAGGGCAGGGCGAGGACTATGGCTACACCTTC. It translates to CASSQAGQGEDYGYTF. The chain has TRBV23-1 and TRBJ1-2, with a possible D match to TRBD1 (5 bases). TRBV23-1 is annotated as an ORF whose role is uncertain. This CDR3 is 16 amino acids long. V lost 2 bases, J lost 3 bases, and 16 bases lay in between.

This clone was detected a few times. The CDR3 loop is CASSYGPGGWNQPQHF. The CDR3 DNA reads TGTGCCAGCAGTTACGGGCCAGGGGGATGGAATCAGCCCCAGCATTTT. This chain links TRBV6-2 or TRBV6-3 with TRBJ1-5; 7 bases are shared with TRBD1. The V gene's germline CDR1 is MNHEY and CDR2 SVGEGT. There are 16 residues in the CDR3. The ends lost 2 bases at V and 4 bases at J; junction bases unmatched: 8.

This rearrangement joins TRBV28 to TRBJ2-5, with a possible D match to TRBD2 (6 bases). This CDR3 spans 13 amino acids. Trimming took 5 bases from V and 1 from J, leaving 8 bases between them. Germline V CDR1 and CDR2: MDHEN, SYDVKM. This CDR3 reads CASSTAGQETQYF. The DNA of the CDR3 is TGTGCCAGCAGTACAGCGGGCCAAGAGACCCAGTACTTC.

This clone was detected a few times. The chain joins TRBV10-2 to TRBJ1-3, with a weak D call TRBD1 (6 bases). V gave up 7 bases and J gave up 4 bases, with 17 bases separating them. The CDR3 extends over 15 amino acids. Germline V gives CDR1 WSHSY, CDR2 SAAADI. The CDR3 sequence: CASIRGGEFGNTIYF. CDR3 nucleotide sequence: TGCGCCAGCATCCGAGGGGGAGAATTCGGAAACACCATATATTTT.

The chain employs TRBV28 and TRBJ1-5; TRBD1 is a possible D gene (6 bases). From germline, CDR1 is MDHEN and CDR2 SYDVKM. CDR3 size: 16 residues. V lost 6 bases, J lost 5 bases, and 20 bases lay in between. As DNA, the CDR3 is TGTGCCAGCAGCCTAGGGGGGGGCGCGGGTTATCAGCCCCAGCATTTT. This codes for CASSLGGGAGYQPQHF.

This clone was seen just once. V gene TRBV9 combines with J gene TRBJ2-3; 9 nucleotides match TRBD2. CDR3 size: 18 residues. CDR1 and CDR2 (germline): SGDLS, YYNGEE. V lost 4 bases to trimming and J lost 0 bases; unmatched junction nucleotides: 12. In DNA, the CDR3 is TGTGCCAGCAGCCCACGTCCGGGCGGGGGGGGTAGCACAGATACGCAGTATTTT. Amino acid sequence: CASSPRPGGGGSTDTQYF.

This CDR3 is CASSVGNGNTIYF. The CDR3 DNA reads TGCGCCAGCAGTGTCGGGAATGGAAACACCATATATTTT. The rearrangement joins TRBV10-2 to TRBJ1-3; D gene ambiguous. V was clipped by 4 bases and J by 3 bases, with 7 bases between them. CDR3 length: 13 amino acids. Germline CDR1 WSHSY, CDR2 SAAADI.

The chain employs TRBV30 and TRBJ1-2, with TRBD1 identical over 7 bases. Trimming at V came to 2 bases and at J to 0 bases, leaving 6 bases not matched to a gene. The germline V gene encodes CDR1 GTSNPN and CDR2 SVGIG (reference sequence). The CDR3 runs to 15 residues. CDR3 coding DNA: TGTGCCTGGAGTTCGATCGGACAGGCTAACTATGGCTACACCTTC. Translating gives CAWSSIGQANYGYTF.

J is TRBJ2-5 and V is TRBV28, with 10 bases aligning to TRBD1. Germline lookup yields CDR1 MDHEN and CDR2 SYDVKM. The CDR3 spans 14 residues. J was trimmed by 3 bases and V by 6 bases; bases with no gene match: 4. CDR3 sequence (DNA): TGTGCCAGCAGACAGACAGGGGGCAAAGAGACCCAGTACTTC. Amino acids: CASRQTGGKETQYF.

The CDR3 loop is CASSPNGGLASNTGELFF. The CDR3 coding sequence is TGTGCCAGCAGCCCTAACGGGGGACTAGCGAGTAACACCGGGGAGCTGTTTTTT. The chain combines TRBV9 with TRBJ2-2; 10 bases fit TRBD2. J lost 2 bases, V lost 4 bases, and 11 bases had no gene match. CDR3 size: 18 residues. Germline CDR1 reads SGDLS; CDR2 reads YYNGEE.

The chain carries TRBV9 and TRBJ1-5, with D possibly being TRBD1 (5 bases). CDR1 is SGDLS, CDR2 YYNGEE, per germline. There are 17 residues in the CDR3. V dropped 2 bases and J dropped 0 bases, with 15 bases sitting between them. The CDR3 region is CASSVGREEYSNQPQHF. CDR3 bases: TGTGCCAGCAGCGTGGGCAGGGAAGAATATAGCAATCAGCCCCAGCATTTT.

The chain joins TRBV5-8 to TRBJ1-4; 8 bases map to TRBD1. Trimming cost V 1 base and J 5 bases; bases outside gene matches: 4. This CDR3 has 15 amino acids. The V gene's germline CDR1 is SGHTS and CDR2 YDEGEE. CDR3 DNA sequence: TGTGCCAGCAGCTTGAAGGACAGGGCAAATGAAAAACTGTTTTTT. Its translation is CASSLKDRANEKLFF.

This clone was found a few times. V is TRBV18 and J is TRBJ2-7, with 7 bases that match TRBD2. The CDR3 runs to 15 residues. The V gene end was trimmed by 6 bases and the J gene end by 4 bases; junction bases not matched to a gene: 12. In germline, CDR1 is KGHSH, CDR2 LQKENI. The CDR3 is CASSSSGGEIYEQYF. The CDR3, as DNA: TGTGCCAGCTCTAGTTCGGGGGGAGAAATTTACGAGCAGTACTTC.

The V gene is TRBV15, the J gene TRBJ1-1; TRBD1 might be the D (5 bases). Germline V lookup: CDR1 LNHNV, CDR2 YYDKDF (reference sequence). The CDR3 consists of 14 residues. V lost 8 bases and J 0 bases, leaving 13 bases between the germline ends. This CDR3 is CATGRGLMNTEAFF. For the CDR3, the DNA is TGTGCCACCGGTCGGGGACTTATGAACACTGAAGCTTTCTTT.